The 2 T cell receptor beta chains reported below all come from one sample, sequenced in a study of T cells after yellow fever vaccination. TCRdb analysed the 5' RACE reads with MiXCR anew, one entry per CDR3 protein. This table holds some 390,000 distinct CDR3 sequences, 18% found once. The source was PBMCs, collected before the yellow fever booster vaccination. The receptors derive from a young man who received the YFV17D yellow fever vaccine.

The chain is built from TRBV24-1 and TRBJ2-5, with TRBD2 matching over 11 bases. The J segment lost 2 bases and the V segment lost 4 bases, leaving 8 bases of the junction unmatched. The CDR3 is 17 residues long. Germline CDR1 and CDR2: KGHDR and SFDVKD. The CDR3 sequence: CATSEFTSGGLQETQYF. The DNA of the CDR3 is TGTGCCACCAGTGAGTTTACTAGCGGGGGACTACAAGAGACCCAGTACTTC.

This sequence joins TRBV7-9 and TRBJ2-5; D might be TRBD2 (5 bases). This CDR3 region has 16 residues. The V and J ends lost 2 bases and 6 bases respectively, with 19 bases between them. Germline V lookup: CDR1 SEHNR, CDR2 FQNEAQ (reference sequence). The CDR3 region has the DNA TGTGCCAGCAGCTTATCGGGATTATCGGGGAAGAAGACCCAGTACTTC. This encodes CASSLSGLSGKKTQYF.